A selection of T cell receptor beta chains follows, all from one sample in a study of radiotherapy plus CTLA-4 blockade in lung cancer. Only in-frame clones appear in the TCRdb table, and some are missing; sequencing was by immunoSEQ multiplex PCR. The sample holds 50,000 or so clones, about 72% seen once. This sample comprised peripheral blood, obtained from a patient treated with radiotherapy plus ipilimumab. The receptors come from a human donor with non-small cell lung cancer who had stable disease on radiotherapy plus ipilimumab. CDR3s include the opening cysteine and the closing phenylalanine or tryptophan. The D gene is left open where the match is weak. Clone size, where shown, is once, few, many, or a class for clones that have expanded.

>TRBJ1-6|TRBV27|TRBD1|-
CASSFVSPGTVNSPLHF
TGTGCCAGCAGTTTCGTGTCCCCCGGGACAGTTAATTCACCCCTCCACTTT
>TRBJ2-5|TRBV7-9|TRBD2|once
CASSPGLAGEVIGETQYF
TGTGCCAGCAGCCCCGGACTAGCGGGGGAGGTAATAGGAGAGACCCAGTACTTC
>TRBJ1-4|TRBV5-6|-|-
CASSFRGAGEKLFF
TGTGCCAGCAGCTTTAGGGGCGCAGGCGAAAAACTGTTTTTT
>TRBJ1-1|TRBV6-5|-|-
CASSPPGDLNTEAFF
TGTGCCAGCAGTCCTCCAGGGGATCTGAACACTGAAGCTTTCTTT
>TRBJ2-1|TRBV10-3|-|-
CAIRRTDSYNEQFF
TGTGCCATCAGAAGGACTGATTCCTACAATGAGCAGTTCTTC
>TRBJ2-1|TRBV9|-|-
CASSVEVRGPSNEQFF
TGTGCCAGCAGCGTAGAAGTGCGGGGGCCCTCCAATGAGCAGTTCTTC
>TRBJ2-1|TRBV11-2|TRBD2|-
CASSIKEGTREYNEQFF
TGTGCCAGCAGCATTAAGGAGGGGACTAGGGAATACAATGAGCAGTTCTTC
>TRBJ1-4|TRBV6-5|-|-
CASSLLQGVEKLFF
TGTGCCAGCAGTCTTCTCCAGGGAGTAGAAAAACTGTTTTTT
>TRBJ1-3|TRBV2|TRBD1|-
CASSNRGEENTIYF
TGTGCCAGCAGCAACAGGGGCGAAGAAAACACCATATATTTT
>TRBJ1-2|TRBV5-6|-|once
CASSLRLLTFLPNYGYTF
TGTGCCAGCAGCTTACGACTGCTCACATTCCTTCCTAACTATGGCTACACCTTC
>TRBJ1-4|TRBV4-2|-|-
CASSQDYRDYNEKLFF
TGTGCCAGCAGCCAAGACTATAGAGACTACAATGAAAAACTGTTTTTT
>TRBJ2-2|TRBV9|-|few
CASSHRGAAVNTGELFF
TGTGCCAGCAGCCACCGGGGGGCAGCCGTGAACACCGGGGAGCTGTTTTTT
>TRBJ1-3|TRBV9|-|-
CASSVASAGTLGNTIYF
TGTGCCAGCAGCGTAGCATCGGCAGGGACTTTAGGGAACACCATATATTTT
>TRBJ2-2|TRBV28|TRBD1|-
CASSPSGTGNTGELFF
TGTGCCAGCAGTCCTTCCGGGACAGGGAACACCGGGGAGCTGTTTTTT
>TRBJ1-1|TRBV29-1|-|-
CSVEDSSRITEAFF
TGCAGCGTTGAAGATTCGTCTCGGATCACTGAAGCTTTCTTT
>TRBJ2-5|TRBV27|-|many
CASSQRAQETQYF
TGTGCCAGCAGCCAAAGGGCTCAAGAGACCCAGTACTTC
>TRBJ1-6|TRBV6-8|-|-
CASSEEVGQGGPLHF
TGTGCCAGCAGTGAAGAGGTCGGCCAGGGAGGCCCCCTCCACTTT
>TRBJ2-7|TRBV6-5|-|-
CASSYSAPNYEQYF
TGTGCCAGCAGTTACAGCGCTCCCAACTACGAGCAGTACTTC
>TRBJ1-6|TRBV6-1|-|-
CASSGRSYNSPLHF
TGTGCCAGCTCGGGCCGCTCCTATAATTCACCCCTCCACTTT
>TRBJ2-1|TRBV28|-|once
CASRGLLSSYNEQFF
TGTGCCAGCAGGGGGCTTCTTAGCTCCTACAATGAGCAGTTCTTC
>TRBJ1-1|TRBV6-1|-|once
CASSEGSMNTEAFF
TGTGCCAGCAGTGAAGGCAGCATGAACACTGAAGCTTTCTTT
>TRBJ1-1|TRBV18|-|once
CASSLVLGVGTEAFF
TGTGCCAGCTCCCTCGTTCTGGGCGTGGGGACTGAAGCTTTCTTT
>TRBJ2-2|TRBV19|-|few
CASSIEAFTGELFF
TGTGCCAGTAGTATAGAGGCATTTACGGGGGAGCTGTTTTTT
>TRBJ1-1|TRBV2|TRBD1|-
CASNRGILMNTEAFF
TGTGCCAGCAACAGGGGAATTCTCATGAACACTGAAGCTTTCTTT
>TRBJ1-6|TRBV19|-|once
CASSSSGTPRQYNSPLHF
TGTGCCAGTAGTTCCTCCGGGACCCCCCGGCAGTATAATTCACCCCTCCACTTT
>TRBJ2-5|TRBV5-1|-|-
CASSHRTAPPNF
TGCGCCAGCAGCCACCGGACTGCTCCGCCGAACTTC
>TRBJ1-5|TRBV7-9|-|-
CASSSGDRGNQPQHF
TGTGCCAGCAGCTCTGGGGACCGGGGCAATCAGCCCCAGCATTTT
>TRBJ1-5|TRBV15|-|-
CATSDEWGGYSNQPQHF
TGTGCCACCAGTGACGAGTGGGGGGGGTATAGCAATCAGCCCCAGCATTTT
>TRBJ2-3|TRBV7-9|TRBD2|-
CASSPTSGGPTDTQYF
TGTGCCAGCAGCCCGACTAGCGGGGGTCCCACAGATACGCAGTATTTT
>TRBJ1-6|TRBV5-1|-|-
CASSLDGFHNSPLHF
TGCGCCAGCAGCTTGGACGGTTTCCATAATTCACCCCTCCACTTT
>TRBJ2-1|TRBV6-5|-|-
CASSPGARGTEQFF
TGTGCCAGCAGTCCTGGAGCCCGGGGCACTGAGCAGTTCTTC
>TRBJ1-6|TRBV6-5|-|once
CASNDNYNSPLHF
TGTGCCAGCAACGACAACTATAATTCACCCCTCCACTTT
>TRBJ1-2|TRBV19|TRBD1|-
CASSRDRGADYGYTF
TGTGCCAGTAGTAGGGACAGGGGAGCGGACTATGGCTACACCTTC
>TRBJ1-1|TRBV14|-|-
CASSQDGIIGPDTEAFF
TGTGCCAGCAGCCAAGACGGGATCATAGGTCCGGACACTGAAGCTTTCTTT
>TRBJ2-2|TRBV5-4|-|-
CASSSDLRSGELFF
TGTGCCAGCAGCTCGGACCTAAGGTCCGGGGAGCTGTTTTTT
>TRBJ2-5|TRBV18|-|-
CASSPDETQYF
TGTGCCAGCTCGCCGGACGAGACCCAGTACTTC
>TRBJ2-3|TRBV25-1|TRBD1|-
CASSQGATDTQYF
TGTGCCAGCAGTCAGGGGGCGACAGATACGCAGTATTTT
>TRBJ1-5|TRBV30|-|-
CAWSKGSNQPQHF
TGTGCCTGGAGTAAGGGTAGCAATCAGCCCCAGCATTTT
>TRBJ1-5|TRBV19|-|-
CASSIRFLNSNQPQHF
TGTGCCAGTAGTATTCGTTTTTTGAATAGCAATCAGCCCCAGCATTTT
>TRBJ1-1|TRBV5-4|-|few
CASRVYGMGNEAFF
TGTGCCAGCAGGGTTTATGGGATGGGGAATGAAGCTTTCTTT
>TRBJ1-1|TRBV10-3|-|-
CAISDPGQMNTEAFF
TGTGCCATCAGCGATCCAGGACAGATGAACACTGAAGCTTTCTTT
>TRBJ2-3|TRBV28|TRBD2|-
CASLAGGLDTQYF
TGTGCCAGCTTAGCGGGGGGGTTGGATACGCAGTATTTT
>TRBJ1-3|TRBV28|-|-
CASSPGVPGNTIYF
TGTGCCAGCAGCCCAGGGGTGCCTGGAAACACCATATATTTT
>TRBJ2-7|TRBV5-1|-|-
CASSWVSGAYEQYF
TGCGCCAGCAGTTGGGTCTCCGGGGCCTACGAGCAGTACTTC
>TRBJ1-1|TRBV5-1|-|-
CASSGGGPLTEAFF
TGCGCCAGCAGCGGAGGGGGTCCCCTCACTGAAGCTTTCTTT
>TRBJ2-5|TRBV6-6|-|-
CASSPLGQRETQYF
TGTGCCAGCAGTCCCCTAGGGCAGAGGGAGACCCAGTACTTC
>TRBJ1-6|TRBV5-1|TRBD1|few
CASSTRDRYSPLHF
TGCGCCAGCAGCACAAGGGACAGGTATTCACCCCTCCACTTT